This TCR beta chain was retrieved from a study of CD8+CD57+ T cells in acquired aplastic anemia listed by TCRdb under 2018. As for the study more broadly: DNA extracted from sorted CD4+ and CD8+ cells had a mean of around 3 ug, with a range of 0.2 to 27.4 ug. Mean read counts for healthy donor samples were around 10 million for CD4+ cells and around 11 million for CD8+ cells.

Genomic DNA served as template for TCR beta VDJ combination and CDR3 sequence profiling. TCR repertoire sequencing was run on an Illumina HiSeq 2000. The published analysis was carried out like this. Repertoires were assessed using TRBV/TRBJ rearrangement plots, CDR3 size and DJ length profiles, and Simpson's diversity index. Whichever DNA sequence was most abundant in the deep sequencing data was defined as the immunodominant clone. CDR3 amino acid sequences were screened for sharing across subjects and were compared with published repertoires and the VDJdb database. TCRdb passed the public sequencing reads through fastp at Q25 and MiXCR, retaining productive beta sequences. When rows share a CDR3 protein, they turn into one entry using the most common DNA and genes. V and J calls and clone size were set by TCRdb, not the authors. This sample holds approximately 200,000 distinct CDR3 sequences; around 60% were observed only once. Approximately 30% of the sample is in the top ten clones.

General findings and caveats noted by the study authors: About 30 CD8+ CDR3 sequences were found to be shared between patients and controls, but these sequences appeared to be highly expressed in patients and within the immunodominant clones of the patients. No significant difference in CD8+ Simpson's diversity was found between patients and healthy controls (P=0.060).

Details on this clonotype: Its antigen remains undetermined. Within one base of it there is no much larger clone, and no base qualities were kept.

In the study, sorted CD4+ and CD8+ blood T cells from patients with severe aplastic anemia and from healthy subjects underwent deep sequencing of TCR repertoires. Ficoll-Paque density gradient centrifugation was used to isolate peripheral blood mononuclear cells. Before DNA extraction, CD4+ and CD8+ T cells were sorted with FACS or magnetic beads. The receptor was derived from a human donor in good health. The sample consisted of sorted CD4+, CD8+, or CD8+CD57+ T cells (not recorded which) from PBMCs.

The nucleotides are TGTGCCATCCTGACAGGGTATGACCTTGAAGCTTTCTTT. Translation gives CAILTGYDLEAFF. The rearrangement combines TRBV2 with TRBJ1-1; TRBD1 aligns with 7 central bases. CDR1 is given as SNHLY and CDR2 as FYNNEI, both from the germline V gene. The CDR3 sequence holds 13 residues, the cysteine and phenylalanine included. The sequence is cut down to CDR3 DNA, 39 bases in frame from base 1. V lost 10 bases and J lost 7 bases, and the count of bases not matched to a germline gene is 12.